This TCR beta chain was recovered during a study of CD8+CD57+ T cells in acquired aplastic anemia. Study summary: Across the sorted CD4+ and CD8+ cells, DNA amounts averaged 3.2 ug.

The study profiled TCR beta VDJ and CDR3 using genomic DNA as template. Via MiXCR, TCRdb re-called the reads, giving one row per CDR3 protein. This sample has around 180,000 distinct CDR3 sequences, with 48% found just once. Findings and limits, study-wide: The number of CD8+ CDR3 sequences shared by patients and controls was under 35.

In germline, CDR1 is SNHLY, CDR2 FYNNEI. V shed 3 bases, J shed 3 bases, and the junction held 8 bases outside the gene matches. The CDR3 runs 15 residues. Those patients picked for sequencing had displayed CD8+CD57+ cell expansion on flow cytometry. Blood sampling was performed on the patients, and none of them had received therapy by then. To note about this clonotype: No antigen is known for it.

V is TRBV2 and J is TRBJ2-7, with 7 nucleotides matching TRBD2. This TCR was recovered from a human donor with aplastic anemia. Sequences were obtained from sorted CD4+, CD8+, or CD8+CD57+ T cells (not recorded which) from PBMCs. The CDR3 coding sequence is TGTGCCAGCAGTGATGCGGGGACTACCGTCTACGAGCAGTACTTC. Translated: CASSDAGTTVYEQYF.